The entry below describes one T cell receptor beta chain. These data are taken from a study of blood T cell repertoires in COVID-19. Study summary: Spain, Italy and the United States supplied samples that represented acute and convalescent COVID-19. Sources were T cells, B-cell-depleted T cells, or PBMCs; the material itself was cDNA or gDNA.

Recruited during active infection, patients (from Seattle) were subsequently followed longitudinally. J lost 2 bases, V lost 2 bases, and 4 bases had no gene match. The CDR3 covers 15 residues. Germline CDR1 GTSNPN, CDR2 SVGIG (reference sequence). Per the study methods: Amplification of reference gene primers was used by the study to estimate nucleated cell counts. Sequenced by immunoSEQ multiplex PCR; TCRdb stores in-frame clones only, minus some. The D gene and trimming were derived from the DNA, and the V and J assignments and clone size from that table. The profile shows hundreds of thousands of clones, roughly 90% of them singletons.

The V and J genes are TRBV30 and TRBJ1-1; 11 nucleotides agree with TRBD1. Sequences were obtained from peripheral blood. This clonotype originated in a woman aged 70-85 years with COVID-19, enrolled during active disease. CDR3 DNA: TGTGCCTGGAGTCCCGGGACAGGGGGAAACACTGAAGCTTTCTTT. The encoded protein is CAWSPGTGGNTEAFF.